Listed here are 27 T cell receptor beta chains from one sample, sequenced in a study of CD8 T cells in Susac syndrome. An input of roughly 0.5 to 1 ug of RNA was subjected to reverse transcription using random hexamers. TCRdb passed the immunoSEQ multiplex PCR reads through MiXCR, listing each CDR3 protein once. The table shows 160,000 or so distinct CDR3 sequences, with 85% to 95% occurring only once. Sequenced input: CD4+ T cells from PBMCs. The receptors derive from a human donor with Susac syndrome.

The CDR3 region has the DNA TGTGCCAGCAGCTCTCCTAACCGGGCAGAGACCCAGTACTTC. This codes for CASSSPNRAETQYF. This sequence joins TRBV7-9 and TRBJ2-5; D unclear. The germline V gene encodes CDR1 SEHNR and CDR2 FQNEAQ (reference sequence). The CDR3 runs to 14 residues. Trimming stripped 4 bases from V and 4 bases from J, with 13 bases between.

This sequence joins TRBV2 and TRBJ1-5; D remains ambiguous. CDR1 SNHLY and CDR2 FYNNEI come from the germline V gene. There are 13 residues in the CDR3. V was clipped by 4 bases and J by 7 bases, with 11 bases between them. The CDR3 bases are TGTGCCAGCAGTGTAGCGGATGGGCAGCCCCAGCATTTT. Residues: CASSVADGQPQHF.

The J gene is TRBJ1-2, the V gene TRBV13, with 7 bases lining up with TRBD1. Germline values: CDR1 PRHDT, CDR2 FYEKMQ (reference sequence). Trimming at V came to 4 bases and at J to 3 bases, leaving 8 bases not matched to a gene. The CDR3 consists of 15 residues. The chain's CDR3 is CASSSIRQGYYGYTF. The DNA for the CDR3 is TGTGCCAGCAGCTCGATACGACAGGGTTACTATGGCTACACCTTC.

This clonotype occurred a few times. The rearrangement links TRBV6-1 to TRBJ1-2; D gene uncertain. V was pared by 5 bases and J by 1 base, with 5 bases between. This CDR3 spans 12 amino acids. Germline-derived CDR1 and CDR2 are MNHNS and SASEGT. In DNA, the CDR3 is TGTGCCAGCAGTCCAAGTAACTATGGCTACACCTTC. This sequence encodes CASSPSNYGYTF.

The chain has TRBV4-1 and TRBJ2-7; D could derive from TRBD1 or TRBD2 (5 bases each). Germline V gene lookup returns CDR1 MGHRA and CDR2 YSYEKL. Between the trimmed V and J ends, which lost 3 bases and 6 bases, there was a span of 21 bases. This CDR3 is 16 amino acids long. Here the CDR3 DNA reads TGCGCCAGCAGCCACACGTTCCTGGTTTCGAGGGGCGAGCAGTACTTC. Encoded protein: CASSHTFLVSRGEQYF.

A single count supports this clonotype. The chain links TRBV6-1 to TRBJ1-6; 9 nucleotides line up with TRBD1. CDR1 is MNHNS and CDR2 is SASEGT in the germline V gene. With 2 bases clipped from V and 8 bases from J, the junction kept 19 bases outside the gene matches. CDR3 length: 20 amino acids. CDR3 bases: TGTGCCAGCAGTGAATGGGCCCTCTTCGCGGGACAGGGCCTCGATTCACCCCTCCACTTT. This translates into CASSEWALFAGQGLDSPLHF.

The CDR3 DNA reads as TGTGCCAGCTCACTCCCCCCAAAGTCCTCTGGGGCCAACGTCCTGACTTTC. Translating gives CASSLPPKSSGANVLTF. The rearrangement joins TRBV18 to TRBJ2-6; D gene unclear. Trimming stripped 4 bases from V and 0 bases from J, with 13 bases between. The germline gives CDR1 KGHSH, CDR2 LQKENI. The CDR3 is made up of 17 amino acids.

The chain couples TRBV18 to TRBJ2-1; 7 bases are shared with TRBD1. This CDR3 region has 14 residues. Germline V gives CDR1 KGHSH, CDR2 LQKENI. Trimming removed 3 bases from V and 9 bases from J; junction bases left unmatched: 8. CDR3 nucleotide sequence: TGTGCCAGCTCACCCGAACAGGGGTTTCGTGAGCAGTTCTTC. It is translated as CASSPEQGFREQFF.

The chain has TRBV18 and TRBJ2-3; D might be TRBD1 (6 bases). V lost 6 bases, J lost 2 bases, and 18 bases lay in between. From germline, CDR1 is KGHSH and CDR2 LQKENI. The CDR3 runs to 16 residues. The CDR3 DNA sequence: TGTGCCAGCTCGCCTCCCCGGGACAAAAACACAGATACGCAGTATTTT. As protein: CASSPPRDKNTDTQYF.

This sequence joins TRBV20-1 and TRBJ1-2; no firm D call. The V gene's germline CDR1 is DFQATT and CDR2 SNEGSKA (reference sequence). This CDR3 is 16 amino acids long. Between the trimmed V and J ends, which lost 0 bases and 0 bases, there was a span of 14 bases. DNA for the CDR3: TGCAGTGCTAGAGATCCCGGTGGGAGCTCTAACTATGGCTACACCTTC. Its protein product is CSARDPGGSSNYGYTF.

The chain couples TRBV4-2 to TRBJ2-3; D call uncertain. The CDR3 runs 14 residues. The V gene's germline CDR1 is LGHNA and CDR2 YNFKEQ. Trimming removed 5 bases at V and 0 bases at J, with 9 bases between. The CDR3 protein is CASSEARSTDTQYF. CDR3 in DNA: TGTGCCAGCAGCGAAGCTCGGAGCACAGATACGCAGTATTTT.

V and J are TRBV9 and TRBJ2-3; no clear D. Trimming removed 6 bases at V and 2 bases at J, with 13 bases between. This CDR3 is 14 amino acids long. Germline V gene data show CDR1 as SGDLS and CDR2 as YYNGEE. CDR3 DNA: TGTGCCAGCACTTTCGGGCTCCACACAGATACGCAGTATTTT. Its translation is CASTFGLHTDTQYF.

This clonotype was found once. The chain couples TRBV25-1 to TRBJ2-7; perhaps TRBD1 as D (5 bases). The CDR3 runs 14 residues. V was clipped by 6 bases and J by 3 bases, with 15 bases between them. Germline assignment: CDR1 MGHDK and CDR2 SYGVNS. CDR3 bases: TGTGCCAGCAGACCCCCCGGCAGGGTCTACGAGCAGTACTTC. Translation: CASRPPGRVYEQYF.

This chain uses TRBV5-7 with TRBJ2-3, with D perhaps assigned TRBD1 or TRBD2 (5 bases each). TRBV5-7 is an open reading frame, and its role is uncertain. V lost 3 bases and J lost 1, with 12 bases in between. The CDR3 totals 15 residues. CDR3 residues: CASSYRRDGTDTQYF. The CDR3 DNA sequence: TGTGCCAGCAGCTACCGCCGGGACGGCACAGATACGCAGTATTTT.

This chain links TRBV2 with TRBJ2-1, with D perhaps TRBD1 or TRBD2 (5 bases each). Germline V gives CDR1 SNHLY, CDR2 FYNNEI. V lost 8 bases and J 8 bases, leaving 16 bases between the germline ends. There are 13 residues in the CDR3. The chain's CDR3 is CASGGELADEQFF. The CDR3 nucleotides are TGTGCCAGCGGGGGTGAGCTAGCCGATGAGCAGTTCTTC.

CDR3 protein: CSARPPRGPETQYF. The DNA for the CDR3 is TGCAGTGCTAGACCCCCTCGAGGGCCAGAGACCCAGTACTTC. This chain links TRBV20-1 with TRBJ2-5, with a weak D call TRBD2 (5 bases). V gave up 2 bases and J gave up 4 bases, with 14 bases separating them. The CDR3 totals 14 residues. Germline CDR1 reads DFQATT; CDR2 reads SNEGSKA (reference sequence).

The CDR3 DNA reads TGTGCCAGCTCACCTGTAGCGGGGGGCAGCTCCTACGAGCAGTACTTC. Protein product: CASSPVAGGSSYEQYF. The chain has TRBV18 and TRBJ2-7; TRBD2 agrees at 10 bases. The junction had 5 bases not matched to a gene; V was cut back by 3 bases and J by 0 bases. Germline assignment: CDR1 KGHSH and CDR2 LQKENI. This CDR3 region has 16 residues.

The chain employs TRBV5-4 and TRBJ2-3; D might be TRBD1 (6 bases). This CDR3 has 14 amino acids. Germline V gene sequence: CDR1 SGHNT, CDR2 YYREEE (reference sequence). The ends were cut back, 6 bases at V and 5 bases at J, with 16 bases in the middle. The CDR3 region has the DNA TGTGCCAGCACACTGTACCTAGGGGGAGATACGCAGTATTTT. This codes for CASTLYLGGDTQYF.

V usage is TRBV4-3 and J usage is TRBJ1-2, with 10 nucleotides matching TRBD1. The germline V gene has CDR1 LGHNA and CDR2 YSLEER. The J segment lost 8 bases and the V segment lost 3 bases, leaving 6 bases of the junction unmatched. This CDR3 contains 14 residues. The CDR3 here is CASSHPGQGLGYTF. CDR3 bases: TGCGCCAGCAGCCATCCGGGACAGGGGTTAGGCTACACCTTC.

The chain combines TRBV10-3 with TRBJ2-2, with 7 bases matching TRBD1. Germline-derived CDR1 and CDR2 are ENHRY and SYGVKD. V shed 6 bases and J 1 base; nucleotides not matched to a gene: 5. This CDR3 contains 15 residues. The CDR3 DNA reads TGTGCCATCAGCTCCGGGACAGAGAACACCGGGGAGCTGTTTTTT. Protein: CAISSGTENTGELFF.

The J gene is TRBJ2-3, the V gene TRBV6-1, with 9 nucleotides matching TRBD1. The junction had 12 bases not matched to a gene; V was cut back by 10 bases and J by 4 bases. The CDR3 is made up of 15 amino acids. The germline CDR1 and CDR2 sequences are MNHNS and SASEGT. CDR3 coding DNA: TGTGCCACCCTACCCGGGACAGGGAGAGCAGATACGCAGTATTTT. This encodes CATLPGTGRADTQYF.

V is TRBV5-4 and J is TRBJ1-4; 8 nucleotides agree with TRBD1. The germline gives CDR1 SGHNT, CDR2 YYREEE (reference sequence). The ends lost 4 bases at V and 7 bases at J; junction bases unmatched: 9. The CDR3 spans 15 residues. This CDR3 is CASSVGQGRAEKLFF. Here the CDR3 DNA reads TGTGCCAGCAGCGTAGGACAGGGACGAGCTGAAAAACTGTTTTTT.

In DNA form, the CDR3 reads TGCGCCAGCAGCCAAGGGACAGGAAACTATGGCTACACCTTC. Residues: CASSQGTGNYGYTF. The V gene is TRBV4-1, the J gene TRBJ1-2; 7 bases match TRBD1. This CDR3 contains 14 residues. In germline, CDR1 is MGHRA, CDR2 YSYEKL. Trimming removed 1 base from V and 2 bases from J; junction bases left unmatched: 1.

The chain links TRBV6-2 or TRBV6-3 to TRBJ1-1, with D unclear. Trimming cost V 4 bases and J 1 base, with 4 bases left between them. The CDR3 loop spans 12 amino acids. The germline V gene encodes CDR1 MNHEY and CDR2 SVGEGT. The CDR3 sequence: CASSFQNTEAFF. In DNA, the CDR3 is TGTGCCAGCAGTTTCCAGAACACTGAAGCTTTCTTT.

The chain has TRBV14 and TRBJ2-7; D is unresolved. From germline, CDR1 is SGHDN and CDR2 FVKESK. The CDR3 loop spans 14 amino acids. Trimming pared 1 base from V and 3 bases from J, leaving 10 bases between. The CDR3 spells CASSQGQLNYEQYF. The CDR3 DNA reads TGTGCCAGCAGCCAAGGCCAACTCAACTACGAGCAGTACTTC.

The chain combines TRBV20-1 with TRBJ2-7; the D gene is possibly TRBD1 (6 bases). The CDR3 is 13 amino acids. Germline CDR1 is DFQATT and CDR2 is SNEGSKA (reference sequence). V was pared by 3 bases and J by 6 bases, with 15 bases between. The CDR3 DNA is TGCAGTGCTAGTAGGGGGAGTGTGGGCGAGCAGTACTTC. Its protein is CSASRGSVGEQYF.

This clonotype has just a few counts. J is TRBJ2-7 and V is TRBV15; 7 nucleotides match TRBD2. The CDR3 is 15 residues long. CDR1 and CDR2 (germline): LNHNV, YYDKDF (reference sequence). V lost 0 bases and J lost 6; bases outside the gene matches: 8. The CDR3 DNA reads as TGTGCCACCAGCAGAGATCTGGCAGGCGGGGGCGAGCAGTACTTC. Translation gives CATSRDLAGGGEQYF.